This TCR beta chain was found in a study of cytomegalovirus exposure and HLA in healthy donors. The study ran its PCR with 60 Vbeta and 13 Jbeta primers. Libraries were prepared by immunoSEQ multiplex PCR; TCRdb keeps only in-frame clonotypes and omits some of them. The repertoire has approximately 190,000 clones, approximately 81% of them found once; the top ten carry 3.8%. CDR3 size: 12 residues. Germline V lookup: CDR1 SGHRS, CDR2 YFSETQ. Trimming left V 4 bases short and J 15 bases short, with 17 bases between. As to this clone: Its antigen is unidentified.

Overall study findings and caveats: Later analysis identified a missense DCLRE1C variant that was linked to TCR beta V- and J-gene trimming.

Sequenced: PBMCs. This receptor was obtained from a man aged 45-65 years in good health and CMV-seronegative. The chain has TRBV5-1 and TRBJ2-1; the D gene is possibly TRBD2 (6 bases). This CDR3 reads CASSGWTGVGFF. The CDR3 DNA sequence: TGCGCCAGCAGCGGGTGGACGGGGGTTGGGTTCTTC.